A selection of T cell receptor beta chains follows, all from one sample in a study of monozygotic twins with inflammatory bowel disease. Reprocessing the 5' RACE reads, TCRdb reports a single entry for every CDR3 protein and omits DNA. The repertoire table contains approximately 390,000 distinct CDR3 sequences. Input material: blood. Receptors were obtained from a human donor with ulcerative colitis or Crohn's disease, or a healthy co-twin of an affected twin (not recorded which). The CDR3 runs from the conserved cysteine through the conserved F or W.

v_gene	j_gene	CDR3aa
TRBV7-8	TRBJ1-5	CASSPKVDSNQPQHF
TRBV18	TRBJ1-2	CASSPDGTGGGYTF
TRBV27	TRBJ2-5	CASSPSAGEEVETQYF
TRBV10-3	TRBJ2-1	CAITETSGRGNEQFF
TRBV12-3/TRBV12-4	TRBJ2-1	CASSLSGSSDEQFF
TRBV4-3	TRBJ2-1	CASSHDSFYNEQFF
TRBV7-3	TRBJ2-1	CASSLSLSSADEQFF
TRBV2	TRBJ1-1	CATGATGTEAFF
TRBV27	TRBJ2-6	CASSPHNSGANVLTF
TRBV27	TRBJ2-1	CASNVAGGPDEQFF
TRBV18	TRBJ1-3	CASSPPLRSGNTIYF
TRBV10-3	TRBJ1-1	CAIEEHPNTEAFF
TRBV28	TRBJ2-7	CASSPSGAGTRDEQYF
TRBV27	TRBJ2-7	CASSLAPGAPSSYEQYF
TRBV6-5	TRBJ1-2	CASSYAQRDYGYTF
TRBV20-1	TRBJ2-2	CSGLLAGGQVGELFF
TRBV18	TRBJ1-5	CASSPFGQGNWVNQPQHF
TRBV20-1	TRBJ2-1	CSAPGLPRDEQFF
TRBV7-2	TRBJ2-3	CASSHLRGDMQYF
TRBV11-2	TRBJ2-5	CASSLLAGAEETQYF
TRBV20-1	TRBJ2-6	CSARDTPRVGGANVLTF
TRBV19	TRBJ1-4	CASSDGIVGEKLFF
TRBV7-6	TRBJ2-7	CASRRQDHPGEYEQYF
TRBV7-9	TRBJ1-3	CASSKDTSSGNTIYF
TRBV7-2	TRBJ1-2	CASSLTGENGYTF
TRBV7-8	TRBJ1-1	CASSFLRVNTEAFF
TRBV12-3/TRBV12-4	TRBJ2-1	CASSFTSGSHDEQFF
TRBV6-2/TRBV6-3	TRBJ2-7	CASSYRRGRGAYEQYF
TRBV5-1	TRBJ1-2	CASSSRQGKSRFDYGYTF
TRBV5-4	TRBJ1-3	CASSLGTDLSGNTIYF
TRBV5-4	TRBJ2-2	CASSGRDRAQYGELFF
TRBV29-1	TRBJ1-1	CSVGQVNTEAFF
TRBV7-9	TRBJ2-3	CASSGGLAVFTDTQYF
TRBV5-1	TRBJ2-1	CASSRGGHSYNEQFF
TRBV6-5	TRBJ1-1	CATSPSVKDEAFF
TRBV5-4	TRBJ1-6	CASSFSRGSHRRNSPLHF
TRBV30	TRBJ2-3	CAWSWASGRAADTQYF
TRBV10-1	TRBJ2-2	CASRGPGGDGELFF
TRBV6-1	TRBJ1-3	CATYNRGYGNTIYF
TRBV7-6	TRBJ2-1	CASRGSEGHNEQFF
TRBV20-1	TRBJ2-5	CSASVGETQYF
TRBV5-6	TRBJ2-1	CASSSSRLDRSYNEQFF
TRBV6-6	TRBJ2-2	CAGRQGGNTGELFF
TRBV27	TRBJ2-3	CASSFLPPGLATDTQYF
TRBV21-1	TRBJ2-1	CASGTGVARSYNEQFF